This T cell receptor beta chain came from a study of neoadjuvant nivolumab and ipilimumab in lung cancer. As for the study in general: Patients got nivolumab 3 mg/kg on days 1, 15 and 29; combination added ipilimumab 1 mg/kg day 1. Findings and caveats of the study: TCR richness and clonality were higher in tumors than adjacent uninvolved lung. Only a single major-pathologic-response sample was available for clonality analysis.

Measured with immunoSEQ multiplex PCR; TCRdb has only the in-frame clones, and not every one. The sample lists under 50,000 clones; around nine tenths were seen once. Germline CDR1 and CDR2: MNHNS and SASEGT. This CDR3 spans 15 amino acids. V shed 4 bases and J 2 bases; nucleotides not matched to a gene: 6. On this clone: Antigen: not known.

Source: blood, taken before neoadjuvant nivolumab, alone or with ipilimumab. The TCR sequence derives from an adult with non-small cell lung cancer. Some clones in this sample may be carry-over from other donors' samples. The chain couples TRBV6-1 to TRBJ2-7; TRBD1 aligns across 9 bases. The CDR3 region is CASSGRWTGAYEQYF. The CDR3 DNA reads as TGTGCCAGCAGTGGCCGATGGACAGGGGCCTACGAGCAGTACTTC.